These T cell receptor beta chains were read from a single sample in a study of blood T cell repertoires in COVID-19. Profiled with immunoSEQ multiplex PCR; TCRdb holds only in-frame clones, not every one. The repertoire includes 29,000 or so clones, roughly 84% of them detected once, and roughly a tenth sits in the top ten. The sample taken for sequencing was peripheral blood. Every receptor here comes from an elderly man with active COVID-19. CDR3s include the opening cysteine and the closing phenylalanine or tryptophan. A D gene is named only where the DNA matches it firmly. Clone size is stated in some rows and not others, as once, few, many or a class when expanded.

J gene,clone size,D gene,V gene,CDR3 protein,CDR3 DNA
TRBJ1-1,NA,NA,TRBV7-2,CASSPSTRNTEAFF,TGTGCCAGCAGCCCATCGACAAGGAACACTGAAGCTTTCTTT
TRBJ2-1,NA,TRBD2,TRBV10-3,CAIRAAGGQDNEQFF,TGTGCCATCAGGGCAGCGGGGGGGCAGGACAATGAGCAGTTCTTC
TRBJ2-3,NA,NA,TRBV5-1,CASSLDTAADTQYF,TGCGCCAGCAGCTTGGATACGGCGGCAGATACGCAGTATTTT
TRBJ2-3,NA,TRBD1,TRBV19,CASSIGGYRDSFGVGADTQYF,TGTGCCAGTAGTATAGGGGGGTACCGGGACAGCTTCGGGGTCGGGGCGGATACGCAGTATTTT
TRBJ1-4,NA,NA,TRBV18,CASSPSTEASSGLFF,TGTGCCAGCTCACCATCGACAGAAGCTAGTAGTGGACTGTTTTTT
TRBJ2-7,NA,TRBD1,TRBV18,CASSPRTGIFSYEQYF,TGTGCCAGCTCACCAAGGACAGGGATCTTCTCCTACGAGCAGTACTTC
TRBJ1-2,NA,NA,TRBV5-5,CASSPEGSYGYTF,TGTGCCAGCAGCCCCGAAGGGAGCTATGGCTACACCTTC
TRBJ2-3,NA,TRBD2,TRBV3-1/TRBV3-2,CASSLTSGGYTDTQYF,TGTGCCAGCAGCCTGACTAGCGGGGGATACACAGATACGCAGTATTTT
TRBJ2-6,NA,TRBD1,TRBV7-6,CASSLLARGPGANVLTF,TGTGCCAGCAGCTTATTGGCGAGGGGGCCCGGGGCCAACGTCCTGACTTTC
TRBJ2-2,NA,TRBD2,TRBV3-1/TRBV3-2,CASSQGSSGLSGELFF,TGTGCCAGCAGCCAGGGGTCTAGCGGTCTCTCCGGGGAGCTGTTTTTT
TRBJ1-3,NA,NA,TRBV9,CASSKMDRAGNTIYF,TGTGCCAGCAGCAAGATGGACAGAGCTGGAAACACCATATATTTT
TRBJ2-2,few,NA,TRBV3-1/TRBV3-2,CASSLTDNTGELFF,TGTGCCAGCAGTTTAACAGATAACACCGGGGAGCTGTTTTTT
TRBJ1-1,NA,NA,TRBV4-1,CASSQEWRITEAFF,TGCGCCAGCAGCCAAGAATGGCGGATCACTGAAGCTTTCTTT
TRBJ2-5,NA,NA,TRBV25-1,CASKGHRETQYF,TGTGCCAGCAAGGGACATCGAGAGACCCAGTACTTC
TRBJ2-7,NA,NA,TRBV12-2,CASPVLAGDSYEQYF,TGTGCAAGTCCCGTCCTAGCGGGGGACTCCTACGAGCAGTACTTC
TRBJ2-3,few,NA,TRBV5-4,CASSLSRVGPGDTQYF,TGTGCCAGCAGCTTATCTCGGGTTGGCCCAGGGGATACGCAGTATTTT
TRBJ1-5,NA,NA,TRBV10-1,CASSRTILEPQHF,TGCGCCAGCAGCCGGACAATCCTTGAGCCCCAGCATTTT
TRBJ1-5,few,NA,TRBV30,CAWSGQQNQPQHF,TGTGCCTGGAGTGGACAGCAGAATCAGCCCCAGCATTTT
TRBJ2-3,NA,NA,TRBV7-6,CASSQGHPGADTQYF,TGTGCCAGCAGCCAAGGACACCCGGGCGCAGATACGCAGTATTTT
TRBJ2-5,NA,TRBD2,TRBV3-1/TRBV3-2,CASTQRGGGQETQYF,TGTGCCAGCACCCAGCGGGGTGGCGGCCAAGAGACCCAGTACTTC
TRBJ1-5,few,TRBD1,TRBV6-6,CASSYFGQGNQPQHF,TGTGCCAGCAGTTACTTTGGACAGGGGAATCAGCCCCAGCATTTT
TRBJ2-2,NA,NA,TRBV7-9,CASSLSQGNTGELFF,TGTGCCAGCAGCTTATCGCAGGGGAACACCGGGGAGCTGTTTTTT
TRBJ2-1,NA,NA,TRBV19,CASSRRAAGTPYNEQFF,TGTGCCAGTAGCCGACGGGCGGCGGGAACACCCTACAATGAGCAGTTCTTC
TRBJ2-2,NA,TRBD1,TRBV5-1,CASRDREWSTGELFF,TGCGCCAGCAGGGACAGGGAGTGGAGCACCGGGGAGCTGTTTTTT
TRBJ1-2,NA,NA,TRBV14,CASSQLQGFGYTF,TGTGCCAGCAGCCAACTCCAGGGTTTCGGCTACACCTTC